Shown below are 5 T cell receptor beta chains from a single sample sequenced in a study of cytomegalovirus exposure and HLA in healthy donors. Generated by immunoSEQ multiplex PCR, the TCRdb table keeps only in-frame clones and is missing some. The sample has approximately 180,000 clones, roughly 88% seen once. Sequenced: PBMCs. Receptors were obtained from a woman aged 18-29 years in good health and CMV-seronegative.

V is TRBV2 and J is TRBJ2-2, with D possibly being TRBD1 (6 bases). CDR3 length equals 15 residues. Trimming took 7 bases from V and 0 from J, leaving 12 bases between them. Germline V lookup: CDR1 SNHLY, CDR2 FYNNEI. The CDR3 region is CASKGQPTNTGELFF. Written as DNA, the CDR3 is TGTGCCAGCAAAGGACAGCCTACGAACACCGGGGAGCTGTTTTTT.

CDR3 in amino acids: CASSLGSNRDRGLYGYTF. As DNA, the CDR3 is TGTGCCAGCAGCTTAGGTTCAAACCGGGACAGGGGGCTCTATGGCTACACCTTC. The chain employs TRBV7-2 and TRBJ1-2, with TRBD1 matching 12 bases. J lost 4 bases, V lost 1 base, and 10 bases had no gene match. Germline CDR1 and CDR2: SGHTA and FQGNSA. The CDR3 is 18 residues long.

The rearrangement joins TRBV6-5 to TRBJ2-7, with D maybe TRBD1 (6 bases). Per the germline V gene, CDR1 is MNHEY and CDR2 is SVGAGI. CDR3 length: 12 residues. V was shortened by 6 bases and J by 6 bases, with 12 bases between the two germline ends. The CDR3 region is CASSLTGREQYF. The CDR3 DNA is TGTGCCAGCAGCCTTACAGGGCGCGAGCAGTACTTC.

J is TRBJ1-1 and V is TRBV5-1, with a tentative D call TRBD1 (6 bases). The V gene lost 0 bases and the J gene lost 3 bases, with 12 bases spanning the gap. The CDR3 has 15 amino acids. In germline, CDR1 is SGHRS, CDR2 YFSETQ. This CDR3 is CASSLAITGYTEAFF. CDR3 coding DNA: TGCGCCAGCAGCTTGGCTATAACAGGGTACACTGAAGCTTTCTTT.

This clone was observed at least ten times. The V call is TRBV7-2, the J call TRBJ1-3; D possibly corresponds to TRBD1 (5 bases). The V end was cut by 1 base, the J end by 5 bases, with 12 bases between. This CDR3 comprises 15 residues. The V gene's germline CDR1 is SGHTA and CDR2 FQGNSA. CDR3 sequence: CASSLEAQGRNTIYF. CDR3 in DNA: TGTGCCAGCAGCTTAGAGGCCCAGGGTAGAAACACCATATATTTT.